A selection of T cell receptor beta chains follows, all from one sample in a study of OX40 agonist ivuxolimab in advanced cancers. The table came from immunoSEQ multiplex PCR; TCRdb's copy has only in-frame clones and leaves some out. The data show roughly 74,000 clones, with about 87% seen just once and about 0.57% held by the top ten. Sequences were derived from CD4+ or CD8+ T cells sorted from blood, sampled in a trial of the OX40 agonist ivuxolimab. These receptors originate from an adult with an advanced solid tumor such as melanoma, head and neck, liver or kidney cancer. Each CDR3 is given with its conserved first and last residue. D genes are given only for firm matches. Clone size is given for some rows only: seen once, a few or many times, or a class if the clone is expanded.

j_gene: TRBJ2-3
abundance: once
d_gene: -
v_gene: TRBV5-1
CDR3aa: CASSLGDLDTQYF
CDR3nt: TGCGCCAGCAGCTTGGGGGACCTAGATACGCAGTATTTT

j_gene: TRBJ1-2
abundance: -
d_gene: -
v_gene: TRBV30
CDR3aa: CAWSEDYGYGYTF
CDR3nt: TGTGCCTGGTCCGAGGACTACGGCTATGGCTACACCTTC

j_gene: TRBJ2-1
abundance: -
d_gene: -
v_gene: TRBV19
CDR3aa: CASSARVGEQFF
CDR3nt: TGTGCCAGTAGTGCCCGAGTGGGTGAGCAGTTCTTC

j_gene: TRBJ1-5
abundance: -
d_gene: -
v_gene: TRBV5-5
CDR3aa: CASSGPNQPQHF
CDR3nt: TGTGCCAGCAGCGGGCCGAATCAGCCCCAGCATTTT

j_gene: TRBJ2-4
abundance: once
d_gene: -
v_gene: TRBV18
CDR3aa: CASSPSLPTPAKNIQYF
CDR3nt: TGTGCCAGCTCACCCTCACTCCCGACCCCTGCCAAAAACATTCAGTACTTC

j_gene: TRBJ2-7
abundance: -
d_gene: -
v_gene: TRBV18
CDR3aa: CASSPHPEGDLKRPYEQYF
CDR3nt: TGTGCCAGCTCACCACATCCGGAGGGAGACCTTAAGCGGCCCTACGAGCAGTACTTC

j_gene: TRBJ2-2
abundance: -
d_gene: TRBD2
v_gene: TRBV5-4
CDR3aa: CASSFSGRATGELFF
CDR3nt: TGTGCCAGCAGCTTTAGCGGGAGGGCCACCGGGGAGCTGTTTTTT

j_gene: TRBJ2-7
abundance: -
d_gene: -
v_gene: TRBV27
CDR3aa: CASSPRGRRDIYEQYF
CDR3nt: TGTGCCAGCAGTCCAAGGGGCCGCCGTGACATCTACGAGCAGTACTTC

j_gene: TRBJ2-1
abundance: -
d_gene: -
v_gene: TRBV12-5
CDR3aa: CASGLVRANEQFF
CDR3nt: TGTGCTAGTGGTTTGGTACGGGCCAATGAGCAGTTCTTC

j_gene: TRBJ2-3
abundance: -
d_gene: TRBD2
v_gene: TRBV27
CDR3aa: CASSERGGRDTQYF
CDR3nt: TGTGCCAGCAGCGAGCGGGGGGGCCGAGATACGCAGTATTTT

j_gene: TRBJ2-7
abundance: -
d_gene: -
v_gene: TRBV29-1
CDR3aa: CSVEGAYEQYF
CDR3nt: TGCAGCGTTGAAGGAGCTTACGAGCAGTACTTC

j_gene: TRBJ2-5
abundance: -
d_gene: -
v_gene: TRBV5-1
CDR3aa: CASSLYGQETQYF
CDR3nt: TGCGCCAGCAGCTTGTATGGGCAAGAGACCCAGTACTTC

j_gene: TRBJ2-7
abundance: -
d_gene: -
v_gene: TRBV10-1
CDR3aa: CASSERLTGISSQYF
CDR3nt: TGCGCCAGCAGTGAGCGATTAACAGGGATAAGTTCGCAGTACTTC

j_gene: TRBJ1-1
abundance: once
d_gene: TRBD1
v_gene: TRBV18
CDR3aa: CASSPLGQVNTEAFF
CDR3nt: TGTGCCAGCTCACCTTTGGGACAGGTTAACACTGAAGCTTTCTTT

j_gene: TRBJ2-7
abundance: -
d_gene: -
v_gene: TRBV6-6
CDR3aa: CASSTGPGVRDEQYF
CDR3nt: TGTGCCAGCAGTACCGGTCCAGGGGTCAGGGACGAGCAGTACTTC

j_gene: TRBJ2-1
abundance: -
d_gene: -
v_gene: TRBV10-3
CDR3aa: CAISLGGEQFF
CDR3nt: TGTGCCATCAGTCTAGGAGGAGAGCAGTTCTTC

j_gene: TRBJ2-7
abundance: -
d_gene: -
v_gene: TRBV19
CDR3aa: CASSEHDYEQYF
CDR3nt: TGTGCCAGTAGTGAACACGATTACGAGCAGTACTTC

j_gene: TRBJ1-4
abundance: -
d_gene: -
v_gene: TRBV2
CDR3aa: CASSEVGTGNEKLFF
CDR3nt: TGTGCCAGCAGTGAAGTAGGAACCGGGAATGAAAAACTGTTTTTT

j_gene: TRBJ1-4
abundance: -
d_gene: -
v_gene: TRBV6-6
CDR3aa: CASSSVRDLNEKLFF
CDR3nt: TGTGCCAGCAGTTCCGTCCGGGACCTTAATGAAAAACTGTTTTTT

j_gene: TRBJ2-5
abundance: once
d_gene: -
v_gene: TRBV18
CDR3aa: CASSPLSQLSAGMQETQYF
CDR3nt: TGTGCCAGCTCACCATTATCCCAACTCTCAGCGGGTATGCAAGAGACCCAGTACTTC

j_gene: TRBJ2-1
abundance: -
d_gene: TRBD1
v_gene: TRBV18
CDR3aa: CASSFRTGANEQFF
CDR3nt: TGTGCCAGCTCTTTCCGGACAGGGGCGAATGAGCAGTTCTTC

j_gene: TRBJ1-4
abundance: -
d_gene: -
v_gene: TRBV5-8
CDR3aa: CASSGQFREKLFF
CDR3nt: TGTGCCAGCAGTGGACAGTTTAGAGAAAAACTGTTTTTT

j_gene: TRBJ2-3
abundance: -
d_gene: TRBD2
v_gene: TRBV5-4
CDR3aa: CASSRRLAFGPDTQYF
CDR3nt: TGTGCCAGCAGCCGAAGACTAGCTTTTGGCCCAGATACGCAGTATTTT

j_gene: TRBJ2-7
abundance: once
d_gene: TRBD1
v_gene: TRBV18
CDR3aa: CASSPQALEFTGDGLYF
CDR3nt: TGTGCCAGCTCACCACAGGCCCTAGAGTTCACAGGGGACGGGCTGTACTTC

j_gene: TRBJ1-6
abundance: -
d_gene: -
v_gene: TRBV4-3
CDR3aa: CASSPGPYNSPLHF
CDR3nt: TGCGCCAGCAGCCCAGGACCCTATAATTCACCCCTCCACTTT

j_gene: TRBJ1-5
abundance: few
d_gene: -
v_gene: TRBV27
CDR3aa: CASSLSGWAYNQPQHF
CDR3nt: TGTGCCAGCAGTTTATCGGGGTGGGCCTACAATCAGCCCCAGCATTTT

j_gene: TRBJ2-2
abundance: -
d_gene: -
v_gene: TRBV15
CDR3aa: CATRGDTGELFF
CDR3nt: TGTGCCACCAGGGGGGACACCGGGGAGCTGTTTTTT

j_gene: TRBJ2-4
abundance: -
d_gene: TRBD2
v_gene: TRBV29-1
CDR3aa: CSVESSGTGQDIQYF
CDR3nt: TGCAGCGTTGAGTCCAGCGGGACGGGTCAGGACATTCAGTACTTC

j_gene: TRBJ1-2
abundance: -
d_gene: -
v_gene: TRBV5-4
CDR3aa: CASSLWGAEGYTF
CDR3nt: TGTGCCAGCAGCTTGTGGGGGGCTGAGGGCTACACCTTC

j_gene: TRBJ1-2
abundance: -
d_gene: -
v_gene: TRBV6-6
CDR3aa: CASRGGQGPYGYTF
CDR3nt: TGTGCCAGCCGTGGAGGGCAGGGACCCTATGGCTACACCTTC

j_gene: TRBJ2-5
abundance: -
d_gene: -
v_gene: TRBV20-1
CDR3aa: CSAGRETQYF
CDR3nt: TGCAGTGCTGGGAGGGAGACCCAGTACTTC

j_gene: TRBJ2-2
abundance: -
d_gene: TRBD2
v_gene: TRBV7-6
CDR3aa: CASSWTSGGPGRFTGELFF
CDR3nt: TGTGCCAGCAGCTGGACTAGCGGGGGCCCGGGCCGCTTCACCGGGGAGCTGTTTTTT

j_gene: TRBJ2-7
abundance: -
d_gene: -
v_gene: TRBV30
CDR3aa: CAWSVRGASEQYF
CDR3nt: TGTGCCTGGAGTGTACGGGGGGCATCCGAGCAGTACTTC

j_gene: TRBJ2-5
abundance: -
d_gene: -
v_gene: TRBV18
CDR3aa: CASSPTSAGETQYF
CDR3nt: TGTGCCAGCTCACCAACCTCCGCGGGAGAGACCCAGTACTTC

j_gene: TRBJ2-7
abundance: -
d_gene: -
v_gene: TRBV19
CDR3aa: CASSARGSEQYF
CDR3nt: TGTGCCAGTAGTGCCAGGGGTAGCGAGCAGTACTTC

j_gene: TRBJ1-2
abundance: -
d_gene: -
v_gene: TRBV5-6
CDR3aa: CASSLGRGNLQRYGYTF
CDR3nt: TGTGCCAGCAGCTTGGGCAGGGGAAACCTCCAGCGCTATGGCTACACCTTC

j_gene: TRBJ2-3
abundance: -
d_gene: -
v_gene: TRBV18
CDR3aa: CASSPPQGGATDTQYF
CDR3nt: TGTGCCAGCTCACCACCGCAGGGCGGGGCTACAGATACGCAGTATTTT

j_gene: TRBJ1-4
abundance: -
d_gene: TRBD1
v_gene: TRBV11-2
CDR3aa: CASSLATGTGGEKLFF
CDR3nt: TGTGCCAGCAGCTTAGCAACCGGGACAGGGGGTGAAAAACTGTTTTTT

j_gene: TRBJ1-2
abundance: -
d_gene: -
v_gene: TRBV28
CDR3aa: CASSLWPKPYGYTF
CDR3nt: TGTGCCAGCAGTTTATGGCCCAAGCCCTATGGCTACACCTTC

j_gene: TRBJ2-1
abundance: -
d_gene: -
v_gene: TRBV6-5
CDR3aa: CASSYRGSGINEQFF
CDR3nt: TGTGCCAGCAGTTACAGGGGTTCGGGGATCAATGAGCAGTTCTTC

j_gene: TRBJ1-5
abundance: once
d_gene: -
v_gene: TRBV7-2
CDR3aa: CASSSGPGNPNQPQHF
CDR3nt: TGTGCCAGCAGCTCTGGACCCGGAAACCCCAATCAGCCCCAGCATTTT

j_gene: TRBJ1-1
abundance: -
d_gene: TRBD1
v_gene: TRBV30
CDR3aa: CAGKGARPEAFF
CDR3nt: TGTGCCGGGAAGGGGGCGCGTCCTGAAGCTTTCTTT

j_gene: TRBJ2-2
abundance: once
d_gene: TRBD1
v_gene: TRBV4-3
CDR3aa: CASSPGQRNTGELFF
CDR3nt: TGCGCCAGCAGCCCGGGACAGCGAAACACCGGGGAGCTGTTTTTT

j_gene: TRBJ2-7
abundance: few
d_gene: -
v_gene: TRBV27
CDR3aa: CASSLSYSGSYEQYF
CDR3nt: TGTGCCAGCAGTTTAAGTTATTCAGGCAGCTACGAGCAGTACTTC

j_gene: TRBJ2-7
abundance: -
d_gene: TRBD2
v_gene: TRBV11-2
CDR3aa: CASSILADSYEQYF
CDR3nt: TGTGCCAGCAGCATACTAGCGGACTCCTACGAGCAGTACTTC

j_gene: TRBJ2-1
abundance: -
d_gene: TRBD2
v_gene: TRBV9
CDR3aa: CAGHKPGLALLCRDNEQFF
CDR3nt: TGTGCCGGACATAAACCGGGACTAGCCCTTCTGTGTAGAGACAATGAGCAGTTCTTC

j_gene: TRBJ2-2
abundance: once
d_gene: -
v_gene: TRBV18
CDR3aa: CASSPGRSTGELFF
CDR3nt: TGTGCCAGCTCACCAGGTAGAAGCACCGGGGAGCTGTTTTTT

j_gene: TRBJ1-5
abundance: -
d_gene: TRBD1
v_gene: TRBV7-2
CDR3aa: CASSPDRGRTQPQHF
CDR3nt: TGTGCCAGCAGCCCCGACAGGGGTAGAACTCAGCCCCAGCATTTT

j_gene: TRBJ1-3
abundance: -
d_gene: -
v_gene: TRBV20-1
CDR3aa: CSALARNTIYF
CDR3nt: TGCAGTGCTTTAGCAAGGAACACCATATATTTT

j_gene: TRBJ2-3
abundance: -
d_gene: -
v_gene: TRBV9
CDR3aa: CASSPLGISTDTQYF
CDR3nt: TGTGCCAGCAGCCCTCTGGGGATTAGCACAGATACGCAGTATTTT

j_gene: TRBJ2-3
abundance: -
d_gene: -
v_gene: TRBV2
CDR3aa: CASSTAGITDTQYF
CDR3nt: TGTGCCAGCAGTACGGCGGGGATAACAGATACGCAGTATTTT

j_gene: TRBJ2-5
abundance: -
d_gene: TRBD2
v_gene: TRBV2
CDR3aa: CASFSTSGVETQYF
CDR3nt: TGTGCCAGCTTCTCGACTAGCGGGGTGGAGACCCAGTACTTC

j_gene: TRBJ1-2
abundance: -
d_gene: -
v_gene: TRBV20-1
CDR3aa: CSARSGNGYTF
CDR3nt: TGCAGTGCTCGTTCAGGGAATGGCTACACCTTC

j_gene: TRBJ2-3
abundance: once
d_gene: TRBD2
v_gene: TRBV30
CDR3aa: CAWRLAGGRDTQYF
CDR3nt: TGTGCCTGGCGACTAGCGGGAGGGAGGGATACGCAGTATTTT

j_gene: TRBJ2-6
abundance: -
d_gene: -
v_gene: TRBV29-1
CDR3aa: CSVEEEGPSLGGANVLTF
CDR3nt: TGCAGCGTTGAGGAGGAGGGGCCCTCTCTGGGGGGGGCCAACGTCCTGACTTTC